The clone carrying this T cell receptor (beta chain) appeared a single time. Antigen specificity is unknown. This entry comes from a study of T cell responses to AZD1222 COVID-19 vaccine. The CDR3 contains 12 residues. Germline lookup yields CDR1 SGHTS and CDR2 YDEGEE. V lost 4 bases to trimming and J lost 6 bases, with 10 bases between them. This table comes from immunoSEQ multiplex PCR, and its TCRdb copy is limited to in-frame clones, with some not included. This sample has 90,000 to 150,000 clones; approximately 90% occur once, and the top ten carry approximately 2.6%. Pooling of second doses given at about 4 or about 12 weeks was done. General study findings and limits: With two AZD1222 doses given, Spike-specific TCR breadth and depth both rose. Clonal diversity was possibly underestimated, and the donors were mostly white British, with more females. Close to half of all spike-specific TCRs reportedly target regions of the variants that are unmutated.

This rearrangement joins TRBV5-8 to TRBJ1-2, with D possibly matching TRBD1 (5 bases). This TCR derives from an adult who received the AZD1222 COVID-19 vaccine. Sequenced here: peripheral blood, sampled 28 days after the second AZD1222 dose. CDR3 loop: CASSRRGHGYTF. Written as DNA, the CDR3 is TGTGCCAGCAGCCGCCGGGGACATGGCTACACCTTC.